These 20 T cell receptor beta chains were sequenced from one sample in a study of cytomegalovirus exposure and HLA in healthy donors. Amplification used 60 Vbeta primers and 13 Jbeta primers. TCRdb keeps only in-frame clones here, not all; method: immunoSEQ multiplex PCR. The sample lists more than 150,000 clones, around 78% occurring once. Sequencing used PBMCs. These receptors all come from a man younger than 35 in good health and CMV-seronegative.

J is TRBJ2-3 and V is TRBV7-9; 15 nucleotides match TRBD2. The germline V gene has CDR1 SEHNR and CDR2 FQNEAQ (reference sequence). Trimming removed 0 bases from V and 6 bases from J; junction bases left unmatched: 1. This CDR3 comprises 16 residues. CDR3 bases: TGTGCCAGCAGCTTAGCCGGGACTAGCGGGAGGGATACGCAGTATTTT. The encoded protein is CASSLAGTSGRDTQYF.

This chain connects TRBV6-1 to TRBJ1-4; D possibly corresponds to TRBD1 (5 bases). The ends were cut back, 7 bases at V and 7 bases at J, with 16 bases in the middle. The germline V gene encodes CDR1 MNHNS and CDR2 SASEGT. This CDR3 has 14 amino acids. The CDR3 loop is CASTPAGVGEKLFF. Written as DNA, the CDR3 is TGTGCCAGCACCCCGGCGGGGGTTGGTGAAAAACTGTTTTTT.

This clone was observed once. V and J are TRBV10-3 and TRBJ1-1; tentatively, D is TRBD1 (5 bases). V was shortened by 3 bases and J by 4 bases, with 12 bases between the two germline ends. The V gene's germline CDR1 is ENHRY and CDR2 SYGVKD. The CDR3 is 14 residues long. The CDR3 sequence: CAISDWGVGTEAFF. CDR3 nucleotide sequence: TGTGCCATCAGTGATTGGGGGGTGGGCACTGAAGCTTTCTTT.

This clone was seen a handful of times. The genes are TRBV4-1 and TRBJ1-3; TRBD1 matches at 9 bases. Trimming removed 0 bases from V and 0 bases from J; junction bases left unmatched: 12. Germline-derived CDR1 and CDR2 are MGHRA and YSYEKL. The CDR3 is 20 amino acids. The CDR3 region is CASSQEGGGQGSPSGNTIYF. The CDR3 DNA is TGCGCCAGCAGCCAAGAGGGTGGGGGACAGGGAAGCCCCTCTGGAAACACCATATATTTT.

Comment on this clone: The sample has other DNA sequences that encode this CDR3 too. The genes are TRBV5-1 and TRBJ2-1; 10 nucleotides agree with TRBD2. The V gene end was trimmed by 0 bases and the J gene end by 6 bases; junction bases not matched to a gene: 3. Germline V gene sequence: CDR1 SGHRS, CDR2 YFSETQ. The CDR3 runs 15 residues. Here the CDR3 DNA reads TGCGCCAGCAGCTTGGGCCTAGCGGGGGTCAATGAGCAGTTCTTC. This gives the protein CASSLGLAGVNEQFF.

The chain carries TRBV28 and TRBJ1-1, with 8 bases matching TRBD1. The CDR3 covers 14 residues. The germline gives CDR1 MDHEN, CDR2 SYDVKM. J was trimmed by 5 bases and V by 2 bases; bases with no gene match: 4. The chain's CDR3 is CASSLGQGWTEAFF. The CDR3 DNA sequence: TGTGCCAGCAGTTTAGGACAGGGCTGGACTGAAGCTTTCTTT.

This clone was seen a few times. CDR3 amino acids: CASSTSVPYGYTF. CDR3 DNA: TGTGCCAGCAGTACCTCGGTGCCGTATGGCTACACCTTC. The gene calls are TRBV28 and TRBJ1-2; unclear D gene. The CDR3 is 13 amino acids. Per the germline V gene, CDR1 is MDHEN and CDR2 is SYDVKM. Between the trimmed V and J ends, which lost 5 bases and 5 bases, there was a span of 12 bases.

This chain connects TRBV6-5 to TRBJ1-4, with D unresolved. This CDR3 comprises 14 residues. Trimming pared 6 bases from V and 4 bases from J, leaving 12 bases between. Germline CDR1 and CDR2: MNHEY and SVGAGI. For the CDR3, the DNA is TGTGCCAGCAGCACGACAATCAGTAATGAAAAACTGTTTTTT. As protein: CASSTTISNEKLFF.

The chain has TRBV6-1 and TRBJ2-1, with D tentatively TRBD1 (6 bases). From germline, CDR1 is MNHNS and CDR2 SASEGT. This CDR3 spans 15 amino acids. Trimming took off 5 bases at V and 2 bases at J, with 13 bases between the two ends. CDR3 DNA sequence: TGTGCCAGCAGTCCTCGGCAGGGGCCCTACAATGAGCAGTTCTTC. It translates to CASSPRQGPYNEQFF.

The CDR3 sequence: CASSAQPPAPTGGYTF. The CDR3 DNA follows: TGTGCCAGCAGTGCCCAACCGCCGGCCCCTACGGGGGGCTACACCTTC. The rearrangement joins TRBV27 to TRBJ1-2; D gene ambiguous. Trimming removed 5 bases at V and 8 bases at J, with 24 bases between. This CDR3 region has 16 residues. Germline-derived CDR1 and CDR2 are MNHEY and SMNVEV (reference sequence).

This clone was detected once. The chain joins TRBV11-2 to TRBJ2-5; D unclear. The tail of the sequence fits TRBJ2-7 better, so the J call may be wrong. Looked up from germline, CDR1 is SGHAT and CDR2 is FQNNGV. The CDR3 sequence is 14 residues long. DNA for the CDR3: TGTGCCAGCAGCTTAGAACGACAAAGTTACGAGCAGTACTTC. This gives the protein CASSLERQSYEQYF.

The chain uses TRBV27 and TRBJ2-7, with 7 bases lining up with TRBD1. The germline gives CDR1 MNHEY, CDR2 SMNVEV (reference sequence). The J segment lost 0 bases and the V segment lost 6 bases, leaving 8 bases of the junction unmatched. The CDR3 is 15 residues long. The CDR3 spells CASRNPGQSSYEQYF. The CDR3 coding sequence is TGTGCCAGCAGGAATCCGGGACAGAGCTCCTACGAGCAGTACTTC.

The CDR3 sequence is CASRVSGGQLSYEQYF. Written as DNA, the CDR3 is TGTGCCAGTAGAGTATCCGGAGGACAGTTATCCTACGAGCAGTACTTC. The chain carries TRBV19 and TRBJ2-7; a possible D gene is TRBD1 (6 bases). Trimming stripped 6 bases from V and 1 base from J, with 19 bases between. Germline V gene data show CDR1 as LNHDA and CDR2 as SQIVND (reference sequence). This CDR3 has 16 residues.

The chain uses TRBV18 and TRBJ2-7, with unresolved D. The CDR3 sequence is 13 residues long. The germline gives CDR1 KGHSH, CDR2 LQKENI. Trimming took off 3 bases at V and 1 base at J, with 7 bases between the two ends. This CDR3 is CASSPLSSYEQYF. The CDR3 bases are TGTGCCAGCTCACCCTTATCGTCCTACGAGCAGTACTTC.

This clone was seen only a few times. This chain connects TRBV28 to TRBJ1-5; D unresolved. Trimming removed 0 bases at V and 5 bases at J, with 14 bases between. CDR1 and CDR2 from the germline V gene are MDHEN and SYDVKM. The CDR3 consists of 16 residues. The CDR3 DNA reads TGTGCCAGCAGTTTATGGAGGGAGAGTAGGGATCAGCCCCAGCATTTT. Amino acid sequence: CASSLWRESRDQPQHF.

The chain joins TRBV2 to TRBJ2-1; tentatively, D is TRBD2 (5 bases). Germline CDR1 reads SNHLY; CDR2 reads FYNNEI. The germline V and J ends were trimmed by 6 bases and 3 bases, with 24 bases remaining between them. The CDR3 extends over 18 amino acids. The CDR3 sequence is CASSAGILTVPYYNEQFF. In nucleotides, the CDR3 is TGTGCCAGCAGCGCCGGGATCTTAACCGTCCCGTACTACAATGAGCAGTTCTTC.

The V gene is TRBV18, the J gene TRBJ2-7, with D unclear. The CDR3 consists of 14 residues. V dropped 0 bases and J dropped 2 bases, with 8 bases sitting between them. CDR1 is KGHSH and CDR2 is LQKENI in the germline V gene. This CDR3 reads CASSPPSGTYEQYF. The CDR3 DNA sequence: TGTGCCAGCTCACCACCGTCCGGTACCTACGAGCAGTACTTC.

The rearrangement joins TRBV19 to TRBJ1-5; TRBD1 is a possible D gene (6 bases). Germline CDR1 reads LNHDA; CDR2 reads SQIVND (reference sequence). This CDR3 has 17 amino acids. Trimming pared 5 bases from V and 0 bases from J, leaving 17 bases between. The CDR3 reads CASSALGAHYSNQPQHF. Written as DNA, the CDR3 is TGTGCCAGTAGTGCATTGGGGGCTCATTATAGCAATCAGCCCCAGCATTTT.

This clone was seen only a few times. The chain carries TRBV2 and TRBJ2-1; 13 nucleotides match TRBD2. Unmatched junction bases numbered 4, after V lost 2 bases and J lost 9 bases. CDR1 is SNHLY and CDR2 is FYNNEI in the germline V gene. This CDR3 has 15 amino acids. The CDR3 spells CASSEWTSGSGEQFF. In DNA form, the CDR3 reads TGTGCCAGCAGTGAATGGACTAGCGGGAGTGGTGAGCAGTTCTTC.

CDR3 DNA sequence: TGTGCCAGCAGCGTACAGGAGCAGTACTTC. This gives the protein CASSVQEQYF. This chain connects TRBV2 to TRBJ2-5, with a possible D match to TRBD1 (5 bases). With 6 bases removed from V and 11 bases from J, the gap between germline ends came to 10 bases. Per the germline V gene, CDR1 is SNHLY and CDR2 is FYNNEI. The CDR3 runs to 10 residues.